Sequencing of this TCR beta chain was carried out in a study of blood T cells in healthy people across ages. Broader study findings: Measured against age, TCR beta diversity per million T cells decreased in a roughly linear manner. When one million T cells were used, diversity estimates were thought to be underestimates.

As concerns this clonotype: Its cognate antigen is unknown.

The authors ran a second PCR of roughly 6 to 12 cycles using a sample-barcoded 5' primer and a J-beta primer mix. Tags on each cDNA molecule came from a template-switch adaptor with 12 random nucleotides. TCRdb reprocessed the 5' RACE reads via MiXCR and lists one record per CDR3 protein. The sample has some 900,000 distinct CDR3 sequences, 40% to 60% seen once; the top ten hold around an eighth. The CDR3 loop spans 19 amino acids. The germline V and J ends were trimmed by 2 bases and 2 bases, with 25 bases remaining between them. CDR1 and CDR2 (germline): SGHTA, FQGNSA. The sequence was collected from a man aged 25 to 40 in good health. This sequence joins TRBV7-2 and TRBJ2-7; tentatively, D is TRBD2 (6 bases). Sequenced material: blood. The CDR3 region is CASSLRDGGMGVGAYEQYF. In nucleotides, the CDR3 is TGTGCCAGCAGCTTAAGGGACGGGGGTATGGGAGTAGGCGCCTACGAGCAGTACTTC.